This T cell receptor beta chain was observed in a study of cytomegalovirus exposure and HLA in healthy donors. The study, taken as a whole, reports: Later, an analysis found that common viral pathogens appeared to be linked with several of the most significant clusters. Earlier analysis looked at TCR beta V segments, and most were productive about 90% or about 30% of the time.

Turning to this clone: Its antigen remains unidentified.

J lost 1 base, V lost 1 base, and 3 bases had no gene match. This CDR3 has 18 residues. The V gene's germline CDR1 is SGHAT and CDR2 FQNNGV. PCR employed 60 Vbeta and 13 Jbeta primers. Clones were read by immunoSEQ multiplex PCR, and TCRdb kept only the in-frame ones, dropping some. The table has around 99,000 clones, over 65% seen once; the top ten hold about 3.3%. The TCR originated in a man in his forties or fifties in good health and CMV-seronegative. The J gene is TRBJ2-5, the V gene TRBV11-2, with 16 bases identical to TRBD2. Sequenced material: PBMCs. CDR3 residues: CASSLVGTSGGVQETQYF. Written as DNA, the CDR3 is TGTGCCAGCAGCTTAGTAGGGACTAGCGGGGGGGTCCAAGAGACCCAGTACTTC.